The present TCR beta chain was sequenced within a study of response to subunit inactivated influenza vaccine. Study-level findings and limits: The authors put forward the suggestion that each seasonal influenza vaccination may bring in only a limited number of new T cells.

In germline, CDR1 is MNHEY, CDR2 SVGAGI. This CDR3 contains 15 residues. The V gene end was trimmed by 2 bases and the J gene end by 5 bases; junction bases not matched to a gene: 6. TCRdb ran MiXCR on the RT-PCR reads and lists one entry per CDR3 protein. The sample records a few hundred thousand distinct CDR3 sequences, 9.5% to 13% being singletons. This clonotype occurred many times. What it recognizes is unknown. This chain connects TRBV6-5 to TRBJ2-5; 9 bases are shared with TRBD1. The sequencing used PBMCs from blood, collected roughly 48 days after vaccination. This receptor was obtained from a man in his fifties who received an inactivated influenza vaccine. The CDR3 region is CASSYQDRGYETQYF. The DNA for the CDR3 is TGTGCCAGCAGTTACCAGGACAGGGGCTACGAGACCCAGTACTTC.